Below are 29 T cell receptor beta chains sequenced from a single sample in a study of Ad26.COV2.S vaccination and SARS-CoV-2 variants. Some clones are missing from TCRdb's copy, which holds only in-frame ones; the method was immunoSEQ multiplex PCR. The profile covers 350,000 to 500,000 clones, with 80% to 95% appearing a single time and more than 10% taken by the ten largest. Treatment here: 19 received Ad26.COV2.S at low or high dose, single or two shots; about 5 received placebo; per-sample allocation not given. Vaccine and placebo recipients were sampled on day 63 after the first injection. The sequences come from peripheral blood, collected in a trial of Ad26.COV2.S vaccine versus placebo. The receptors originated from a person aged 18-60 years who received the Ad26.COV2.S COVID-19 vaccine or a placebo.

V and J are TRBV18 and TRBJ2-7, with 7 bases matching TRBD2. There are 14 residues in the CDR3. Germline values: CDR1 KGHSH, CDR2 LQKENI. V trimming: 3 bases; J trimming: 5 bases; junction bases outside the gene matches: 7. The CDR3 DNA sequence: TGTGCCAGCTCACCGGTGGCGGGAGAAAACGAGCAGTACTTC. Translating it yields CASSPVAGENEQYF. Filled out from reference TRBV18 and TRBJ2-7, the complete variable domain reads NAGVMQNPRHLVRRRGQEARLRCSPMKGHSHVYWYRQLPEEGLKFMVYLQKENIIDESGMPKERFSAEFPKEGPSILRIQQVVRGDSAAYFCASSPVAGENEQYFGPGTRLTVT.

The J gene is TRBJ2-7, the V gene TRBV7-9; weak D call: TRBD2 (6 bases). Trimming left V 5 bases short and J 4 bases short, with 21 bases between. Looked up from germline, CDR1 is SEHNR and CDR2 is FQNEAQ (reference sequence). The length of the CDR3 is 16 residues. The CDR3 loop reads CASSAGAIGRLYEQYF. CDR3 bases: TGTGCCAGCAGCGCTGGTGCAATAGGGAGGCTATACGAGCAGTACTTC.

The genes are TRBV5-1 and TRBJ1-2; TRBD1 is a possible D gene (6 bases). This CDR3 spans 15 amino acids. Trimming left V 1 base short and J 3 bases short, with 13 bases between. Per germline, CDR1 SGHRS and CDR2 YFSETQ. CDR3 DNA: TGCGCCAGCAGCTTGTGGGGGGGCCCCGACTATGGCTACACCTTC. Translation: CASSLWGGPDYGYTF. Full variable domain (remainder filled in from reference TRBV5-1 and TRBJ1-2): KAGVTQTPRYLIKTRGQQVTLSCSPISGHRSVSWYQQTPGQGLQFLFEYFSETQRNKGNFPGRFSGRQFSNSRSEMNVSTLELGDSALYLCASSLWGGPDYGYTFGSGTRLTVV.

The chain recombines TRBV12-5 with TRBJ2-5, with D perhaps matching TRBD1 (6 bases). The germline V gene has CDR1 LGHNT and CDR2 FRNRAP. The CDR3 runs 15 residues. Trimming shortened V by 2 bases and J by 2 bases, and 12 bases separated the two germline ends. The CDR3 region has the DNA TGTGCTAGTGGTTTGATGGGGGCTAGTCAAGAGACCCAGTACTTC. Its protein product is CASGLMGASQETQYF.

This chain connects TRBV7-9 to TRBJ2-1; D might be TRBD1 (6 bases). V was trimmed by 3 bases and J by 9 bases, leaving 21 bases between them. The germline V gene encodes CDR1 SEHNR and CDR2 FQNEAQ (reference sequence). The CDR3 is 16 residues long. CDR3 bases: TGTGCCAGCAGCTTCGACAGGATCCTAATAATATCTGAGCAGTTCTTC. Translating it yields CASSFDRILIISEQFF.

The J gene is TRBJ1-2, the V gene TRBV5-4; 7 bases fit TRBD1. V was pared by 4 bases and J by 5 bases, with 8 bases of the junction left unmatched. This CDR3 has 14 amino acids. CDR1 and CDR2 from the germline V gene are SGHNT and YYREEE (reference sequence). CDR3 loop: CASSLEGGWYGYTF. CDR3 sequence (DNA): TGTGCCAGCAGCCTGGAAGGGGGCTGGTATGGCTACACCTTC.

This chain joins TRBV28 and TRBJ2-1; 11 positions match TRBD1. This CDR3 region has 18 residues. Per germline, CDR1 MDHEN and CDR2 SYDVKM. V dropped 4 bases and J dropped 4; count of bases not matched to a gene: 12. CDR3 region: CASSSLAWDRGFYNEQFF. CDR3 in DNA: TGTGCCAGCAGTTCCCTAGCTTGGGACAGGGGGTTTTACAATGAGCAGTTCTTC.

The chain combines TRBV5-1 with TRBJ2-7; perhaps D is TRBD1 or TRBD2 (5 bases each). Trimming shortened V by 2 bases and J by 2 bases, and 11 bases separated the two germline ends. Germline assignment: CDR1 SGHRS and CDR2 YFSETQ. CDR3 length: 14 residues. CDR3 amino acids: CASSLYRGAYEQYF. The CDR3 DNA is TGCGCCAGCAGCTTATACAGAGGGGCCTACGAGCAGTACTTC.

This chain's CDR3 is CASSIEQNYGYTF. CDR3 sequence (DNA): TGTGCCAGCAGTATCGAGCAAAACTATGGCTACACCTTC. This chain connects TRBV28 to TRBJ1-2; D unclear. V gave up 5 bases and J gave up 2 bases, with 9 bases separating them. Germline loops: CDR1 MDHEN, CDR2 SYDVKM. The CDR3 contains 13 residues.

This sequence joins TRBV5-4 and TRBJ2-2; 12 bases agree with TRBD2. Germline V gene sequence: CDR1 SGHNT, CDR2 YYREEE (reference sequence). The V gene end was trimmed by 4 bases and the J gene end by 4 bases; junction bases not matched to a gene: 8. The CDR3 sequence is 17 residues long. CDR3 sequence reads: CASSPRTSGTRTGELFF. The DNA of the CDR3 is TGTGCCAGCAGCCCGCGGACTAGCGGGACCCGCACCGGGGAGCTGTTTTTT.

V is TRBV7-2 and J is TRBJ1-1; 11 bases are shared with TRBD1. Germline V gene lookup returns CDR1 SGHTA and CDR2 FQGNSA. CDR3 length: 15 residues. Germline trimming cut 5 bases from V and 2 bases from J; bases unmatched to any gene: 4. CDR3 protein: CASSLRTGGNTEAFF. CDR3 coding DNA: TGTGCCAGCAGCCTACGGACAGGGGGCAACACTGAAGCTTTCTTT.

V and J are TRBV9 and TRBJ2-3, with 9 bases lining up with TRBD2. J was trimmed by 5 bases and V by 0 bases; bases with no gene match: 10. This CDR3 region has 17 residues. Germline CDR1 reads SGDLS; CDR2 reads YYNGEE. DNA of the CDR3: TGTGCCAGCAGCGTAGGGGGGATAGCGGGAGTTATAGATACGCAGTATTTT. Amino acids: CASSVGGIAGVIDTQYF.

The gene calls are TRBV10-3 and TRBJ2-1; D gene ambiguous. The CDR3 is made up of 15 amino acids. The V gene lost 6 bases and the J gene lost 9 bases, with 21 bases spanning the gap. Germline V CDR1 and CDR2: ENHRY, SYGVKD. For the CDR3, the DNA is TGTGCCATCAGCGACCAACGTTTTAGCACGCGTGAGCAGTTCTTC. It encodes CAISDQRFSTREQFF.

The chain is built from TRBV28 and TRBJ2-7; tentatively, D is TRBD1 (5 bases). The CDR3 totals 15 residues. CDR1 MDHEN and CDR2 SYDVKM come from the germline V gene. With 5 bases removed from V and 3 bases from J, the gap between germline ends came to 17 bases. The chain's CDR3 is CASSQTAGPNYEQYF. Written as DNA, the CDR3 is TGTGCCAGCAGTCAAACTGCAGGGCCTAACTACGAGCAGTACTTC.

This chain connects TRBV2 to TRBJ2-1; maybe TRBD2 (5 bases). The CDR3 has 15 residues. V dropped 4 bases and J dropped 5 bases, with 15 bases sitting between them. Germline V gives CDR1 SNHLY, CDR2 FYNNEI. The CDR3 DNA is TGTGCCAGCAGTGTAAAGCGGACCACTAACAATGAGCAGTTCTTC. It codes for CASSVKRTTNNEQFF.

The chain combines TRBV18 with TRBJ2-2, with 7 bases that match TRBD1. J lost 1 base, V lost 0 bases, and 2 bases had no gene match. The CDR3 spans 16 residues. CDR1 is KGHSH and CDR2 is LQKENI in the germline V gene. The CDR3 reads CASSPPNRGNTGELFF. For the CDR3, the DNA is TGTGCCAGCTCACCACCGAACAGGGGGAACACCGGGGAGCTGTTTTTT.

A word on this clone: A much larger clone differs from this one at a single base, so this may be a read error. The V and J genes are TRBV6-5 and TRBJ2-7; 10 bases map to TRBD2. V shed 2 bases and J 3 bases; nucleotides not matched to a gene: 4. The CDR3 loop spans 15 amino acids. Per the germline V gene, CDR1 is MNHEY and CDR2 is SVGAGI. CDR3 loop: CASSYGLAGVYEQYF. The CDR3 DNA follows: TGTGCCAGCAGTTACGGGCTAGCGGGAGTCTACGAGCAGTACTTC.

The chain employs TRBV7-2 and TRBJ2-5; D remains ambiguous. Germline-derived CDR1 and CDR2 are SGHTA and FQGNSA. V gave up 4 bases and J gave up 10 bases, with 25 bases separating them. This CDR3 spans 16 amino acids. In DNA, the CDR3 is TGTGCCAGCAGCTCAGGTAGAGCAGTCCTAGGGCAAGACCAGTACTTC. This gives the protein CASSSGRAVLGQDQYF.

This clone was observed a few times. The rearrangement uses TRBV2 and TRBJ1-5; weak D call: TRBD1 (5 bases). This CDR3 is built from 19 residues. Germline CDR1 SNHLY, CDR2 FYNNEI. V lost 4 bases to trimming and J lost 0 bases, with 22 bases between them. This CDR3 reads CASSVGGRRTLYSNQPQHF. DNA for the CDR3: TGTGCCAGCAGTGTGGGGGGACGGAGGACCCTGTATAGCAATCAGCCCCAGCATTTT. The entire variable domain, with the rest obtained from reference TRBV2 and TRBJ1-5, is as follows: EPEVTQTPSHQVTQMGQEVILRCVPISNHLYFYWYRQILGQKVEFLVSFYNNEISEKSEIFDDQFSVERPDGSNFTLKIRSTKLEDSAMYFCASSVGGRRTLYSNQPQHFGDGTRLSIL.

This sequence joins TRBV5-1 and TRBJ1-2; 10 bases agree with TRBD1. The germline gives CDR1 SGHRS, CDR2 YFSETQ. J gave up 5 bases and V 1 base, and 8 bases lay outside the gene matches. The CDR3 sequence is 16 residues long. The CDR3 is CASSLTTGTGVYGYTF. In DNA, the CDR3 is TGCGCCAGCAGCTTGACCACCGGGACAGGGGTATATGGCTACACCTTC.

The chain joins TRBV5-1 to TRBJ1-2; D perhaps matches TRBD1 (6 bases). Germline CDR1 and CDR2: SGHRS and YFSETQ. V was shortened by 3 bases and J by 4 bases, with 10 bases between the two germline ends. CDR3 size: 13 residues. CDR3 sequence (DNA): TGCGCCAGCAGCTCCGGACAGATCTATGGCTACACCTTC. Translation: CASSSGQIYGYTF.

The chain combines TRBV5-1 with TRBJ2-7, with TRBD2 matching over 7 bases. The length of the CDR3 is 15 residues. Germline lookup yields CDR1 SGHRS and CDR2 YFSETQ. The junction had 6 bases not matched to a gene; V was cut back by 0 bases and J by 3 bases. The chain's CDR3 is CASSLGWEGFYEQYF. CDR3 nucleotide sequence: TGCGCCAGCAGCTTGGGGTGGGAGGGTTTCTACGAGCAGTACTTC.

The chain combines TRBV7-2 with TRBJ2-5; 7 positions match TRBD1. CDR3 size: 17 residues. J lost 5 bases, V lost 3 bases, and 15 bases had no gene match. The V gene's germline CDR1 is SGHTA and CDR2 FQGNSA. In nucleotides, the CDR3 is TGTGCCAGCAGCTTTAGACAGGGTACGATGGAGGAGGAGACCCAGTACTTC. It yields the protein CASSFRQGTMEEETQYF.

V gene TRBV25-1 combines with J gene TRBJ1-2; 7 nucleotides match TRBD1. The germline V gene has CDR1 MGHDK and CDR2 SYGVNS. The CDR3 has 13 residues. Trimming removed 7 bases from V and 4 bases from J; junction bases left unmatched: 6. The DNA for the CDR3 is TGTGCCAGCACTGCGGGGACAGTCTATGGCTACACCTTC. Protein sequence: CASTAGTVYGYTF.

The genes are TRBV7-9 and TRBJ1-1, with D possibly TRBD1 on 5 matching bases. Trimming shortened V by 7 bases and J by 3 bases, and 9 bases separated the two germline ends. CDR3 length: 12 amino acids. The germline gives CDR1 SEHNR, CDR2 FQNEAQ (reference sequence). The CDR3 loop is CASTLGDTEAFF. The DNA for the CDR3 is TGTGCCAGCACCCTAGGGGACACTGAAGCTTTCTTT.

This sequence joins TRBV29-1 and TRBJ1-1, with 7 bases aligning to TRBD1. This CDR3 has 15 amino acids. CDR1 and CDR2 (germline): SQVTM, ANQGSEA. Unmatched junction bases numbered 17, after V lost 7 bases and J lost 6 bases. The CDR3 sequence is CSAQGGLLGRAEAFF. The CDR3 bases are TGCAGCGCCCAAGGGGGCCTGCTGGGGAGGGCTGAAGCTTTCTTT.

J is TRBJ2-7 and V is TRBV6-6; D not resolved. V lost 0 bases and J 2 bases, leaving 14 bases between the germline ends. The length of the CDR3 is 16 residues. Germline V lookup: CDR1 MNHNY, CDR2 SVGAGI (reference sequence). The DNA of the CDR3 is TGTGCCAGCAGTTACTCGGCTCAACCCGGACCCTACGAGCAGTACTTC. It specifies CASSYSAQPGPYEQYF.

The rearrangement links TRBV27 to TRBJ1-2, with D unresolved. The CDR3 contains 16 residues. V was pared by 4 bases and J by 0 bases, with 15 bases between. The V gene's germline CDR1 is MNHEY and CDR2 SMNVEV (reference sequence). CDR3 coding DNA: TGTGCCAGCAGTTCCCGTGGGCTCGGGGCTAACTATGGCTACACCTTC. Translation: CASSSRGLGANYGYTF.

This clone was detected once. J is TRBJ1-1 and V is TRBV19, with D unclear. From germline, CDR1 is LNHDA and CDR2 SQIVND (reference sequence). This CDR3 is built from 15 residues. With 0 bases removed from V and 1 base from J, the gap between germline ends came to 9 bases. The CDR3 nucleotides read TGTGCCAGTAGTATAGAGGGCAGGCAGAACACTGAAGCTTTCTTT. Residues: CASSIEGRQNTEAFF.